A single sample gave rise to the 19 T cell receptor beta chains below, sequenced in a study of T cell repertoires in cytomegalovirus infection. TCRdb re-called the reads with MiXCR, one entry per CDR3 protein. The sample consists of about 530,000 distinct CDR3 sequences, about 25% of them appearing once. The sample was PBMCs. The origin of the receptors is a human donor in good health (CMV status not recorded). Some clones in this sample may be carry-over from other donors' samples.

The chain carries TRBV18 and TRBJ2-3; D might be TRBD2 (6 bases). This CDR3 has 16 amino acids. CDR1 is KGHSH and CDR2 is LQKENI in the germline V gene. V shed 4 bases and J shed 0 bases, with 14 bases lying between them. The DNA of the CDR3 is TGTGCCAGCTCACGATATAGCGGTTCTAGCACAGATACGCAGTATTTT. Translated, it gives CASSRYSGSSTDTQYF.

The V call is TRBV11-2, the J call TRBJ2-3; 7 nucleotides line up with TRBD1. Trimming took 5 bases from V and 2 from J; bases not matched to a gene: 7. This CDR3 contains 15 residues. Per germline, CDR1 SGHAT and CDR2 FQNNGV. The CDR3 protein is CASSPLTGTTDTQYF. CDR3 DNA sequence: TGTGCCAGCAGCCCCTTGACAGGGACCACAGATACGCAGTATTTT.

This clonotype showed up just a few times. CDR3: CASSPQGVDTQYF. The CDR3 DNA is TGTGCCAGCAGCCCGCAGGGGGTGGATACGCAGTATTTT. The chain carries TRBV11-3 and TRBJ2-3, with 7 bases identical to TRBD1. The CDR3 runs to 13 residues. Trimming removed 5 bases from V and 6 bases from J; junction bases left unmatched: 5. Germline V gene data show CDR1 as SGHNT and CDR2 as YENEEA. The variable domain in full, completed from reference TRBV11-3 and TRBJ2-3, reads EAGVVQSPRYKIIEKKQPVAFWCNPISGHNTLYWYLQNLGQGPELLIRYENEEAVDDSQLPKDRFSAERLKGVDSTLKIQPAELGDSAVYLCASSPQGVDTQYFGPGTRLTVL.

The V call is TRBV19, the J call TRBJ1-5; D remains ambiguous. V lost 5 bases, J lost 4 bases, and 18 bases lay in between. This CDR3 spans 16 amino acids. CDR1 and CDR2 from the germline V gene are LNHDA and SQIVND (reference sequence). This CDR3 is CASSATSSLPNQPQHF. The DNA for the CDR3 is TGTGCCAGTAGTGCAACCTCTTCACTACCAAATCAGCCCCAGCATTTT.

This clonotype has more than one count but fewer than ten. V gene TRBV5-4 combines with J gene TRBJ1-5; D not resolved. V lost 2 bases to trimming and J lost 7 bases, with 10 bases between them. From germline, CDR1 is SGHNT and CDR2 YYREEE (reference sequence). CDR3 size: 13 residues. In nucleotides, the CDR3 is TGTGCCAGCAGCTTAGGAGTGAGACAGCCCCAGCATTTT. Residues: CASSLGVRQPQHF. Looking up the rest from reference TRBV5-4 and TRBJ1-5 gives the full variable domain: ETGVTQSPTHLIKTRGQQVTLRCSSQSGHNTVSWYQQALGQGPQFIFQYYREEENGRGNFPPRFSGLQFPNYSSELNVNALELDDSALYLCASSLGVRQPQHFGDGTRLSIL.

This clonotype was seen once. The chain links TRBV27 to TRBJ1-5, with D possibly being TRBD1 (5 bases). Germline lookup yields CDR1 MNHEY and CDR2 SMNVEV (reference sequence). Deletions cut 2 bases from V and 2 bases from J, with 10 bases between. The CDR3 consists of 15 residues. CDR3: CASSLRVGGNQPQHF. CDR3 in DNA: TGTGCCAGCAGTTTAAGGGTGGGGGGCAATCAGCCCCAGCATTTT.

This clonotype was picked up a small number of times. This sequence joins TRBV5-5 and TRBJ1-5; 10 positions agree with TRBD1. Germline CDR1 is SGHKS and CDR2 is YYEKEE (reference sequence). With V trimmed by 7 bases and J by 5 bases, 9 bases remained unmatched. This CDR3 has 15 amino acids. CDR3 nucleotide sequence: TGTGCCAGCTCTCGGACAGGGGGTAGGGATCAGCCCCAGCATTTT. Translated: CASSRTGGRDQPQHF.

This clonotype was counted between two and nine times. The chain is built from TRBV7-8 and TRBJ1-5; 11 positions agree with TRBD1. V shed 4 bases and J 5 bases; nucleotides not matched to a gene: 7. The length of the CDR3 is 16 residues. The V gene's germline CDR1 is SGHVS and CDR2 FQNEAQ. The CDR3: CASSSSGTGGHQPQHF. CDR3 sequence (DNA): TGTGCCAGCAGCTCGTCCGGGACAGGGGGGCATCAGCCCCAGCATTTT.

This clonotype has at least ten counts. The gene calls are TRBV7-8 and TRBJ2-2, with 9 bases identical to TRBD1. The CDR3 spans 17 residues. The V gene's germline CDR1 is SGHVS and CDR2 FQNEAQ. Trimming at V came to 4 bases and at J to 1 base, leaving 7 bases not matched to a gene. CDR3 in amino acids: CASSSVPDRGNTGELFF. CDR3 in DNA: TGTGCCAGCAGCTCTGTACCGGACAGGGGGAACACCGGGGAGCTGTTTTTT.

This chain connects TRBV12-3 or TRBV12-4 to TRBJ2-5; TRBD2 agrees at 15 bases. This CDR3 is built from 18 residues. V trimming: 6 bases; J trimming: 2 bases; junction bases outside the gene matches: 10. Here the CDR3 reads CASSLGTSGRSKQETQYF. DNA for the CDR3: TGTGCCAGCAGCCTGGGGACTAGCGGGAGGTCGAAGCAAGAGACCCAGTACTTC.

The rearrangement uses TRBV24-1 and TRBJ1-5; D is undetermined. The CDR3 extends over 13 amino acids. The germline V gene has CDR1 KGHDR and CDR2 SFDVKD. Trimming removed 4 bases from V and 4 bases from J, with 7 bases in between. CDR3 in DNA: TGTGCCACCAGTGACCGTTTAAATCAGCCCCAGCATTTT. Translating it yields CATSDRLNQPQHF.

The chain joins TRBV12-3 or TRBV12-4 to TRBJ2-5; TRBD2 is a possible D gene (6 bases). The V end lost 6 bases, the J end lost 4 bases, and 12 bases lay between the germline ends. The CDR3 contains 13 residues. As DNA, the CDR3 is TGTGCCAGCAGAGGAGGGCCCGGAGAGACCCAGTACTTC. This encodes CASRGGPGETQYF.

The sample holds a few counts of this clonotype. This rearrangement joins TRBV5-1 to TRBJ2-5; D may be TRBD2 (5 bases). CDR1 and CDR2 from the germline V gene are SGHRS and YFSETQ. V shed 3 bases and J shed 5 bases, with 5 bases lying between them. This CDR3 has 11 amino acids. CDR3 amino acids: CASSWEETQYF. The CDR3 region has the DNA TGCGCCAGCAGCTGGGAGGAGACCCAGTACTTC.

This clonotype was seen repeatedly, ten times or more. The J gene is TRBJ2-7, the V gene TRBV7-2; 11 nucleotides align to TRBD2. Unmatched junction bases numbered 5, after V lost 5 bases and J lost 2 bases. CDR3 length: 15 residues. CDR1 is SGHTA and CDR2 is FQGNSA in the germline V gene. The chain's CDR3 is CASSRQLAGAYEQYF. The CDR3 coding sequence is TGTGCCAGCAGCCGCCAACTAGCGGGAGCCTACGAGCAGTACTTC.

The J gene is TRBJ2-1, the V gene TRBV10-3; TRBD2 matches 12 bases. CDR3 length equals 16 residues. Trimming removed 6 bases from V and 6 bases from J; junction bases left unmatched: 9. Germline V gives CDR1 ENHRY, CDR2 SYGVKD. The DNA of the CDR3 is TGTGCCATCAGGGACGTTGGGACTAGCGGGCGCAATGAGCAGTTCTTC. Translation gives CAIRDVGTSGRNEQFF.

The chain's CDR3 is CASTRAGEQFF. The CDR3 DNA reads TGTGCCAGCACCCGCGCGGGGGAGCAGTTCTTC. The chain joins TRBV2 to TRBJ2-1, with D tentatively TRBD2 (6 bases). The CDR3 has 11 residues. The ends were cut back, 7 bases at V and 10 bases at J, with 11 bases in the middle. Per the germline V gene, CDR1 is SNHLY and CDR2 is FYNNEI.

CDR3 residues: CASSYSGLAGGPGETQYF. The CDR3 DNA sequence: TGTGCCAGCAGTTACTCTGGACTAGCGGGAGGGCCCGGGGAGACCCAGTACTTC. The rearrangement joins TRBV6-5 to TRBJ2-5; 15 bases map to TRBD2. Germline V lookup: CDR1 MNHEY, CDR2 SVGAGI. This CDR3 comprises 18 residues. V lost 0 bases to trimming and J lost 5 bases; unmatched junction nucleotides: 7.

This clonotype appeared many times. The chain combines TRBV7-2 with TRBJ2-7, with TRBD2 matching over 13 bases. V was pared by 6 bases and J by 6 bases, with 14 bases of the junction left unmatched. The CDR3 sequence is 17 residues long. The germline CDR1 and CDR2 sequences are SGHTA and FQGNSA. CDR3: CASSPTSGRALNGEQYF. In DNA form, the CDR3 reads TGTGCCAGCAGTCCAACTAGCGGGAGGGCCTTGAACGGCGAGCAGTACTTC.

The chain recombines TRBV6-2 or TRBV6-3 with TRBJ1-5; possible D gene TRBD1, 5 bases. V lost 2 bases and J 5 bases, leaving 13 bases between the germline ends. Germline CDR1 reads MNHEY; CDR2 reads SVGEGT. This CDR3 has 15 residues. CDR3 region: CASSYPTEADQPQHF. The DNA for the CDR3 is TGTGCCAGCAGTTACCCGACAGAAGCTGATCAGCCCCAGCATTTT.